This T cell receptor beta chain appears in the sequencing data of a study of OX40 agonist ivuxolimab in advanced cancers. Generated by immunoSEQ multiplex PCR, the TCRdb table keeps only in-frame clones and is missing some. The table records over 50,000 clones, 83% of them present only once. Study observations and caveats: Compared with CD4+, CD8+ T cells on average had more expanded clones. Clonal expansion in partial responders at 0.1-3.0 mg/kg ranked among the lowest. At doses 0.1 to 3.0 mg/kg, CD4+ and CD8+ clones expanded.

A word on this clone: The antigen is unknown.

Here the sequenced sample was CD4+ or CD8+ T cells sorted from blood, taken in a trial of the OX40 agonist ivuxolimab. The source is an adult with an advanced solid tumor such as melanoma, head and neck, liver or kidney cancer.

DNA of the CDR3: TGTGCCAGCAGTGAAACAATGGTTAACAATGAGCAGTTCTTC. The encoded protein is CASSETMVNNEQFF. The V gene is TRBV2, the J gene TRBJ2-1, with D uncertain. V gave up 2 bases and J gave up 5 bases, with 10 bases separating them. This CDR3 comprises 14 residues. CDR1 and CDR2 from the germline V gene are SNHLY and FYNNEI.